The rows below give T cell receptor beta chains drawn from one sample of a study of blood T cell repertoires in COVID-19. Sequencing was performed with immunoSEQ multiplex PCR; in TCRdb, only in-frame clones are kept and a portion is missing. The sample lists about 210,000 clones, 83% occurring once. Sequencing was done on a sample of peripheral blood. The receptors originated from a woman between 40 and 55 years old with active or convalescent COVID-19. Each CDR3 is given with its conserved first and last residue. Each record gives: D gene, V gene, clone size, J gene, CDR3 DNA, CDR3 protein. The D gene is left open where the match is weak. Clone size is shown for a subset of rows, as once, few, many or a class of expanded clone.

D: TRBD1
V: TRBV7-2
size: -
J: TRBJ1-3
DNA: TGTGCCAGCGGGGACAGGACTGGAAACACCATATATTTT
CDR3: CASGDRTGNTIYF

D: TRBD1
V: TRBV20-1
size: few
J: TRBJ1-5
DNA: TGCAGTGCTAGTCTCACAGGGGGCGGCGGCCAGCCCCAGCATTTT
CDR3: CSASLTGGGGQPQHF

D: TRBD2
V: TRBV18
size: -
J: TRBJ2-3
DNA: TGTGCCAGCTCACCCTCGCTAGCGGGTGGGGATACGCAGTATTTT
CDR3: CASSPSLAGGDTQYF

D: -
V: TRBV5-6
size: -
J: TRBJ1-2
DNA: TGTGCCAGCACCTCTGGAGGTGCAGGGGTTTATGGCTACACCTTC
CDR3: CASTSGGAGVYGYTF

D: -
V: TRBV25-1
size: -
J: TRBJ1-4
DNA: TGTGCCAGCAGTGAATATACTTCGGACAGTGCGATCGGTGAAAAACTGTTTTTT
CDR3: CASSEYTSDSAIGEKLFF

D: TRBD1
V: TRBV10-3
size: -
J: TRBJ2-7
DNA: TGTGCCATCAGTCCTTTGACCGGGACAGGGGCCTACGAGCAGTACTTC
CDR3: CAISPLTGTGAYEQYF

D: -
V: TRBV28
size: -
J: TRBJ2-5
DNA: TGTGCCAGCAGTTTAGGGGGCACCCAAGAGACCCAGTACTTC
CDR3: CASSLGGTQETQYF

D: -
V: TRBV9
size: once
J: TRBJ2-1
DNA: TGTGCCAGCAGCGTAGGTGGAACGGGAGACCCCTACAATGAGCAGTTCTTC
CDR3: CASSVGGTGDPYNEQFF

D: TRBD2
V: TRBV2
size: -
J: TRBJ2-3
DNA: TGTGCCAGCAGAAACATAGCGGGGCACACAGATACGCAGTATTTT
CDR3: CASRNIAGHTDTQYF

D: -
V: TRBV19
size: -
J: TRBJ1-1
DNA: TGTGCCAGTTCCTCGGGGAGAACCAACACTGAAGCTTTCTTT
CDR3: CASSSGRTNTEAFF

D: -
V: TRBV3-1/TRBV3-2
size: -
J: TRBJ2-3
DNA: TGTGCCAGCAGCCAAGAGAGGACTGATACGCAGTATTTT
CDR3: CASSQERTDTQYF

D: -
V: TRBV7-2
size: -
J: TRBJ2-1
DNA: TGTGCCAGCAGCTTAGATTTCAGCTCCTACAATGAGCAGTTCTTC
CDR3: CASSLDFSSYNEQFF

D: -
V: TRBV24-1
size: -
J: TRBJ1-2
DNA: TGTGCCACCTCAGACAACTGGGATGGCTACACCTTC
CDR3: CATSDNWDGYTF

D: -
V: TRBV12-3/TRBV12-4
size: once
J: TRBJ1-1
DNA: TGTGCCAGCAGTTTACGGTCAAACACTGAAGCTTTCTTT
CDR3: CASSLRSNTEAFF

D: -
V: TRBV19
size: -
J: TRBJ2-7
DNA: TGTGCCAGTAGTTTAACAGGGAGCTCCTACGAGCAGTACTTC
CDR3: CASSLTGSSYEQYF

D: TRBD2
V: TRBV2
size: -
J: TRBJ2-1
DNA: TGTGCCAGCAAGGATAGGGGACTAGCGGGAAACAATGAGCAGTTCTTC
CDR3: CASKDRGLAGNNEQFF

D: -
V: TRBV5-1
size: -
J: TRBJ1-1
DNA: TGCGCCAGCAAGCTGGGGGGGCCGAACACTGAAGCTTTCTTT
CDR3: CASKLGGPNTEAFF

D: TRBD1
V: TRBV6-5
size: once
J: TRBJ2-7
DNA: TGTGCCAGCAGTTACCGAGGGGGCCGGGGCTACGAGCAGTACTTC
CDR3: CASSYRGGRGYEQYF

D: TRBD2
V: TRBV19
size: once
J: TRBJ2-1
DNA: TGTGCCAGTAGTATGAAGCGGGGGGCCGGTCCTGAGCAGTTCTTC
CDR3: CASSMKRGAGPEQFF

D: TRBD1
V: TRBV10-3
size: -
J: TRBJ1-6
DNA: TGTGCCAGCCTCCCGGGACAGGGGCGCTCCGACCTCCACTTT
CDR3: CASLPGQGRSDLHF

D: -
V: TRBV5-1
size: -
J: TRBJ1-1
DNA: TGCGCCAGCAGCTTGTCGAGGACTGAAGCTTTCTTT
CDR3: CASSLSRTEAFF

D: TRBD1
V: TRBV18
size: -
J: TRBJ1-4
DNA: TGTGCCAGCTCACCACCAGGGACAGATAATGAAAAACTGTTTTTT
CDR3: CASSPPGTDNEKLFF

D: -
V: TRBV9
size: -
J: TRBJ2-5
DNA: TGTGCCAGCAGCGTAGTTGAGGGCACCGGGGAGACCCAGTACTTC
CDR3: CASSVVEGTGETQYF

D: TRBD1
V: TRBV11-2
size: once
J: TRBJ1-4
DNA: TGTGCCAGCAGCTTAGATCTTGGCGGGACAGGGATGCTTTTT
CDR3: CASSLDLGGTGMLF

D: TRBD1
V: TRBV19
size: -
J: TRBJ1-4
DNA: TGTGCCAGTAGGCCGACAGGGGGTGGTGAAAAACTGTTTTTT
CDR3: CASRPTGGGEKLFF

D: TRBD1
V: TRBV24-1
size: -
J: TRBJ1-5
DNA: TGTGCCACCAGTCGGGGGGACAGGGGAGATCCCACCAATCAGCCCCAGCATTTT
CDR3: CATSRGDRGDPTNQPQHF

D: TRBD1
V: TRBV10-3
size: -
J: TRBJ1-1
DNA: TGTGCCATCGGGAACAGGGGAGGCACTGAAGCTTTCTTT
CDR3: CAIGNRGGTEAFF

D: TRBD1
V: TRBV6-4
size: -
J: TRBJ2-5
DNA: TGTGCCACCTTCACTCTCACACCACCGGGACAGCAAGAGACCCAGTACTTC
CDR3: CATFTLTPPGQQETQYF

D: -
V: TRBV5-1
size: -
J: TRBJ1-2
DNA: TGCGCCAGCAGCGCCGGCGGTTTCGGGGCTAACTATGGCTACACCTTC
CDR3: CASSAGGFGANYGYTF

D: -
V: TRBV6-6
size: -
J: TRBJ2-7
DNA: TGTGCCAGCAGTTACTCGGAGCGGACGGGGCAGTACTTC
CDR3: CASSYSERTGQYF

D: TRBD2
V: TRBV7-3
size: once
J: TRBJ2-3
DNA: TGTGCCAGCAGCTTAGCGGGAGTATTCACAGATACGCAGTATTTT
CDR3: CASSLAGVFTDTQYF

D: -
V: TRBV27
size: -
J: TRBJ2-1
DNA: TGTGCCAGCAGGGGGGGACCTTACAATGAGCAGTTCTTC
CDR3: CASRGGPYNEQFF

D: TRBD2
V: TRBV5-1
size: -
J: TRBJ2-1
DNA: TGCGCCAGCAGGCCATGGACTAGCGGTCACTACAATGAGCAGTTCTTC
CDR3: CASRPWTSGHYNEQFF

D: -
V: TRBV7-8
size: -
J: TRBJ2-5
DNA: TGTGCCAGCAGCTTAGCCCTTAAGAGAGCAGGGTCCCAGTACTTC
CDR3: CASSLALKRAGSQYF